These T cell receptor beta chains were read from a single sample in a study of sequential checkpoint blockade in melanoma. TCRdb's copy holds only in-frame clones and misses some; the assay was immunoSEQ multiplex PCR. Here the sample spans fewer than 6,500 clones, under 30% being singletons. Sequenced here: tumor tissue (inferred from file names), sampled from a patient given nivolumab and ipilimumab in sequence. The receptors originated from a human donor with melanoma. CDR3s include the opening cysteine and the closing phenylalanine or tryptophan. D genes are given only for firm matches. Clone size is not always given. Where it is, it says once, few, many or a class for expanded clones.

-,TRBJ2-3,TRBV18,-,TGTGCCAGCTCGTCAACAAGGAGGATATACACAGATACGCAGTATTTT,CASSSTRRIYTDTQYF
-,TRBJ2-7,TRBV6-8,few,TGTGCCAGCAGCCAAACCAAGCGGGAGCAGTACTTC,CASSQTKREQYF
-,TRBJ1-4,TRBV19,-,TGTGCCAGTAGGGGGAATCGAAATGAAAAACTGTTTTTT,CASRGNRNEKLFF
-,TRBJ1-5,TRBV30,few,TGTGCCTGGGATACAGGGTTACGGCAGCCCCAGCATTTT,CAWDTGLRQPQHF
-,TRBJ2-3,TRBV14,medium-sized,TGTGCCAGCAGCCAAGTTTTTGGAGACACAGATACGCAGTATTTT,CASSQVFGDTDTQYF
TRBD2,TRBJ2-6,TRBV15,-,TGTGCCACCAGCAGGGGAGGGAGTTTCTCTGGGGCCAACGTCCTGACTTTC,CATSRGGSFSGANVLTF
TRBD2,TRBJ2-5,TRBV11-3,many,TGTGCCAGCAGCTTTGGGGACTACGGAGAGACCCAGTACTTC,CASSFGDYGETQYF
-,TRBJ2-7,TRBV28,few,TGTGCCAGCAGGCAGCCGGGACCTTCCTACGAGCAGTACTTC,CASRQPGPSYEQYF
-,TRBJ2-5,TRBV11-3,few,TGTGCCAGCAGCTTAGACAGGGTGGCTAAGACCCAGTACTTC,CASSLDRVAKTQYF
TRBD1,TRBJ2-7,TRBV18,-,TGTGCCAGCCAGGGACAGGGGGCCAACGAGCAGTACTTC,CASQGQGANEQYF
-,TRBJ2-1,TRBV6-8,few,TGTGCCAGCAGTTACGAACCCAGGGATGAGCAGTTCTTC,CASSYEPRDEQFF
-,TRBJ2-5,TRBV18,-,TGTGCCAGCTCACCAACTCAACAAGAGACCCAGTACTTC,CASSPTQQETQYF
-,TRBJ2-7,TRBV7-5,-,TGTGCCAGCAGCCCAAGGGACGGTGGAGCCTACGAGCAGTACTTC,CASSPRDGGAYEQYF
TRBD1,TRBJ2-7,TRBV6-8,few,TGTGCCATCAGACACGCGACAGGGGGGAGCCACGAGCAGTACTTC,CAIRHATGGSHEQYF
TRBD2,TRBJ2-2,TRBV11-3,many,TGTGCCAGCAGCTTTAGCCGCAGGGGCCGACTAGCGTATCCCGGGGAGCTGTTTTTT,CASSFSRRGRLAYPGELFF
TRBD1,TRBJ2-5,TRBV29-1,-,TGCAGCGGCGGGGACAGGGTTCTCCAAGAGACCCAGTACTTC,CSGGDRVLQETQYF
-,TRBJ1-5,TRBV19,-,TGTGCCAGTAGACTTCGGGCAGGGGATCAGCCCCAGCATTTT,CASRLRAGDQPQHF
-,TRBJ2-1,TRBV6-8,few,TGTGCCAGCAGTCTCACAGGGGGGAGGGACAATGAGCAGTTCTTC,CASSLTGGRDNEQFF
TRBD2,TRBJ2-3,TRBV11-3,many,TGTGCCAGCAGCTCCACCCTGGTTAGCGGGGTAGGGTTCGCAGATACGCAGTATTTT,CASSSTLVSGVGFADTQYF
-,TRBJ1-4,TRBV18,few,TGTGCCAGCTCACCGGGGCCCGGGATAAGGGAAAAACTGTTTTTT,CASSPGPGIREKLFF
-,TRBJ2-2,TRBV4-1,-,TGCGCCAGCAGCCGAGGGGCCAGCGGGTCGAACACCGGGGAGCTGTTTTTT,CASSRGASGSNTGELFF
-,TRBJ1-2,TRBV19,-,TGTGCCAGTAGTGTACAGGAGGGGTATGGCTACACCTTC,CASSVQEGYGYTF
-,TRBJ2-3,TRBV11-3,-,TGTGCCAGCAGCTACAAAGCTCCGACGGCCAATACGCAGTATTTT,CASSYKAPTANTQYF
TRBD1,TRBJ2-2,TRBV5-1,-,TGCGCCAGCAGCTTGGGGCAGGGGGCAACCGGGGAGCTGTTTTTT,CASSLGQGATGELFF
-,TRBJ1-3,TRBV9,-,TGTGCCAGCTCAGGGGTCTCTGGAAACACCATATATTTT,CASSGVSGNTIYF
-,TRBJ2-5,TRBV10-2,-,TGCGCCAGCACGGGGATAGGGACTTGGGAGACCCAGTACTTC,CASTGIGTWETQYF
-,TRBJ1-5,TRBV11-3,few,TGTGCCAGCAGCTTAGACGGGGATAGCAATCAGCCCCAGCATTTT,CASSLDGDSNQPQHF
TRBD1,TRBJ2-4,TRBV6-8,-,TGTGCCAGCAGTTACCCCGGACAGGGGACAGCCAAAAACATTCAGTACTTC,CASSYPGQGTAKNIQYF
-,TRBJ1-3,TRBV6-8,-,TGTGCCAGCAGTTACTCGGAGTGGTCTGGAAACACCATATATTTT,CASSYSEWSGNTIYF
TRBD2,TRBJ2-3,TRBV28,few,TGTGCCAGCAGTCCCCCGGGGGGGATCACAGATACGCAGTATTTT,CASSPPGGITDTQYF
-,TRBJ2-7,TRBV4-1,few,TGCGCCAGCAGCCGCGTCAGGGAAGAACCCTACGAGCAGTACTTC,CASSRVREEPYEQYF
TRBD2,TRBJ2-1,TRBV19,once,TGTGCCAGTAGTATAGTAGGCGCGGGAGTCTACAATGAGCAGTTCTTC,CASSIVGAGVYNEQFF
-,TRBJ2-7,TRBV11-3,-,TGTGCCAGCAGCTTAGATGGACAGAGCTCCTACGAGCAGTACTTC,CASSLDGQSSYEQYF
-,TRBJ1-2,TRBV23-1,few,TGCGCCAGCAGCCGCATCCTTAACTATGGCTACACCTTC,CASSRILNYGYTF
-,TRBJ2-5,TRBV6-8,medium-sized,TGTGCCAGCAGTTACGCAGGATCAAGGGGAGAGACCCAGTACTTC,CASSYAGSRGETQYF
-,TRBJ2-1,TRBV7-7,few,TGTGCCAGCAGCCTTGCTGAGATTCTCACCAACAATGAGCAGTTCTTC,CASSLAEILTNNEQFF
-,TRBJ2-1,TRBV6-8,few,TGTGCCAGCAGCGACAGGAGAGCCTACAATGAGCAGTTCTTC,CASSDRRAYNEQFF
-,TRBJ1-6,TRBV9,-,TGTGCCAGCAGCGTAGAGGGGTGGAATTCACCCCTCCACTTT,CASSVEGWNSPLHF
-,TRBJ1-3,TRBV28,medium-sized,TGTGCCAGCAGCCCTTTAGTGGACACCATATATTTT,CASSPLVDTIYF
-,TRBJ2-7,TRBV9,-,TGTGCCAGCAGCGTAGGATCCGGGGGCGAGCAGTACTTC,CASSVGSGGEQYF